This TCR beta chain was found in a study of OX40 agonist ivuxolimab in advanced cancers. Turning to the study itself: The patients received agonistic anti-OX40 (CD134) antibody ivuxolimab. Earlier anti-PD-1, anti-PD-L1 or anti-CTLA-4 therapy was permitted; about 39% had received some.

It was autoimmune disease history or systemic immunosuppression that excluded patients. Regarding the study as a whole: A proportion of nonresponders additionally exhibited low normalized T-cell clonal expansion.

Comments on this clone: Its antigen is undetermined.

The CDR3 has 16 residues. Germline lookup yields CDR1 SGHAT and CDR2 FQNNGV. The ends were cut back, 5 bases at V and 1 base at J, with 18 bases in the middle. Libraries were prepared by immunoSEQ multiplex PCR; TCRdb keeps only in-frame clonotypes and omits some of them. Of around 68,000 clones detected, roughly 86% appear once; the ten largest clones hold approximately 2%. Sample: CD4+ or CD8+ T cells sorted from blood, taken in a trial of the OX40 agonist ivuxolimab. The sequence came from an adult with an advanced solid tumor such as melanoma, head and neck, liver or kidney cancer. The chain uses TRBV11-2 and TRBJ2-7; no firm D call. The CDR3 nucleotides are TGTGCCAGCAGCCCTAGATCCCGGGCAGGATCCTACGAGCAGTACTTC. Its protein product is CASSPRSRAGSYEQYF.